These T cell receptor beta chains were read from a single sample in a study of Ad26.COV2.S vaccination and SARS-CoV-2 variants. Profiling relied on immunoSEQ multiplex PCR, and the TCRdb table lists in-frame clones only, not all of them. Of around 240,000 clones in the sample, roughly 90% are singletons; the top ten hold about 10%. The sequencing here drew on peripheral blood, taken in a trial of Ad26.COV2.S vaccine versus placebo. These receptors originate from a person between 18 and 60 years old who received the Ad26.COV2.S COVID-19 vaccine or a placebo. The CDR3 runs from the conserved cysteine through the conserved F or W. D genes are given only for firm matches. Size tells how often a clone was seen (once, few, many) or the class of an expanded clone, and some rows leave it out.

TRBV28	TRBJ2-3	NA	NA	TGTGCCAGCAGGATAGCAACAGGGACAGATACGCAGTATTTT	CASRIATGTDTQYF
TRBV24-1	TRBJ1-4	NA	NA	TGTGCCACCCGGATTAGGACTAATGAAAAACTGTTTTTT	CATRIRTNEKLFF
TRBV24-1	TRBJ1-1	NA	once	TGTGCCACCAGGGGGGGCTACGGGAACACTGAAGCTTTCTTT	CATRGGYGNTEAFF
TRBV2	TRBJ1-1	NA	once	TGTGCCAGCAGGCAGCTCCTTCACACTGAAGCTTTCTTT	CASRQLLHTEAFF
TRBV11-3	TRBJ2-1	TRBD2	NA	TGTGCCAGCAGCAGTAGCGGGAGGGACAATGAGCAGTTCTTC	CASSSSGRDNEQFF
TRBV7-3	TRBJ1-2	NA	once	TGTGCCAGCAGCTTAGGGGGACCTGGGGGCTACACCTTC	CASSLGGPGGYTF
TRBV5-1	TRBJ2-7	NA	NA	TGCGCCAGCAGCTTGGAAACAGCTATAGCGAGGGAGCAGTACTTC	CASSLETAIAREQYF
TRBV19	TRBJ2-1	NA	NA	TGTGCCACCTCCCTCTCAGGGAGCACCAATGAGCAGTTCTTC	CATSLSGSTNEQFF
TRBV3-1/TRBV3-2	TRBJ2-5	TRBD2	NA	TGTGCCAGCAGCCAAGATCACTCTCAAGCGGGGGGGCCGGGGGAAGAGACCCAGTACTTC	CASSQDHSQAGGPGEETQYF
TRBV5-1	TRBJ1-4	TRBD1	NA	TGCGCCAGCAGCCCCGATGGGTTAGGGGACAGTAATGAAAAACTGTTTTTT	CASSPDGLGDSNEKLFF
TRBV5-5	TRBJ1-5	NA	NA	TGTGCCAGCAGCCGTTACATTCTAGAAGATCAGCCCCAGCATTTT	CASSRYILEDQPQHF
TRBV12-3/TRBV12-4	TRBJ2-5	NA	NA	TGTGCCAGCAGTTTATATCCGACCCAGTACTTC	CASSLYPTQYF
TRBV24-1	TRBJ2-3	NA	NA	TGTGCCACCAGTTCCGTTCCGCTAGGGAGCACAGATACGCAGTATTTT	CATSSVPLGSTDTQYF
TRBV24-1	TRBJ2-1	NA	NA	TGTGCCACCAGTGCGAGGGCGCAAGTCCCTGAGCAGTTCTTC	CATSARAQVPEQFF
TRBV5-5	TRBJ1-5	NA	NA	TGTGCCAGCAGCGAGAGTGTCTTTAGCAATCAGCCCCAGCATTTT	CASSESVFSNQPQHF